The 15 T cell receptor beta chains listed next were all sequenced from one sample in a study of T cell responses to AZD1222 COVID-19 vaccine. Clones were read by immunoSEQ multiplex PCR, and TCRdb kept only the in-frame ones, dropping some. The sample lists about 56,000 clones, approximately 88% occurring once. This material consisted of peripheral blood, taken on day 0 of AZD1222 vaccination. These TCRs come from an adult in good health.

This clone was detected only once. The rearrangement uses TRBV5-1 and TRBJ2-7; 7 bases align to TRBD1. Germline lookup yields CDR1 SGHRS and CDR2 YFSETQ. V shed 3 bases and J 6 bases; nucleotides not matched to a gene: 6. The CDR3 loop spans 13 amino acids. In nucleotides, the CDR3 is TGCGCCAGCAGCTCCGACAGGGTGGCCGAGCAGTACTTC. Translation: CASSSDRVAEQYF.

This rearrangement joins TRBV11-3 to TRBJ1-1; a weak D match, TRBD1 (6 bases). V lost 5 bases, J lost 4 bases, and 11 bases lay in between. CDR3 size: 13 residues. Germline loops: CDR1 SGHNT, CDR2 YENEEA. The CDR3 protein is CASSQEGGTEAFF. CDR3 bases: TGTGCCAGCAGCCAGGAAGGGGGCACTGAAGCTTTCTTT.

This sequence joins TRBV6-2 or TRBV6-3 and TRBJ2-1, with 9 nucleotides matching TRBD2. Losses at the gene ends were 0 bases for V and 3 bases for J; bases not matched to a gene: 12. This CDR3 has 19 residues. In germline, CDR1 is MNHEY, CDR2 SVGEGT. The CDR3 reads CASSYSNSQLAGFYNEQFF. For the CDR3, the DNA is TGTGCCAGCAGTTACTCAAACTCCCAACTAGCGGGCTTCTACAATGAGCAGTTCTTC.

This clone was counted a few times. CDR3 bases: TGTGCCAGCAGCTTGGTTGGGCAGGGGGTCTACGAGCAGTACTTC. This translates into CASSLVGQGVYEQYF. J is TRBJ2-7 and V is TRBV5-6, with TRBD1 matching over 7 bases. J was trimmed by 3 bases and V by 0 bases; bases with no gene match: 6. Germline V lookup: CDR1 SGHDT, CDR2 YYEEEE. CDR3 length: 15 residues.

The chain employs TRBV5-1 and TRBJ1-1, with 8 bases matching TRBD1. The J segment lost 4 bases and the V segment lost 6 bases, leaving 8 bases of the junction unmatched. The V gene's germline CDR1 is SGHRS and CDR2 YFSETQ. CDR3 length equals 14 residues. The CDR3 coding sequence is TGCGCCAGCACCCGGACAGGGAGTGGCACTGAAGCTTTCTTT. Translating gives CASTRTGSGTEAFF. The full variable domain, in which reference TRBV5-1 and TRBJ1-1 provide the parts outside the CDR3, is KAGVTQTPRYLIKTRGQQVTLSCSPISGHRSVSWYQQTPGQGLQFLFEYFSETQRNKGNFPGRFSGRQFSNSRSEMNVSTLELGDSALYLCASTRTGSGTEAFFGQGTRLTVV.

This clone was counted once. The DNA for the CDR3 is TGTGCCAGCAGCTTAAACGGACCCAATAATTCACCCCTCCACTTT. Protein: CASSLNGPNNSPLHF. This rearrangement joins TRBV7-3 to TRBJ1-6; no definite D call. Germline loops: CDR1 SGHTA, CDR2 FQGTGA. CDR3 size: 15 residues. The V end was cut by 1 base, the J end by 5 bases, with 9 bases between.

The chain uses TRBV12-3 or TRBV12-4 and TRBJ2-7, with D uncertain. V dropped 5 bases and J dropped 3 bases, with 8 bases sitting between them. The CDR3 has 12 amino acids. In DNA, the CDR3 is TGTGCCAGCAGTACCCGCTACTACGAGCAGTACTTC. This encodes CASSTRYYEQYF.

This clone was counted once. The V gene is TRBV6-1, the J gene TRBJ2-5; 7 bases line up with TRBD2. Germline lookup yields CDR1 MNHNS and CDR2 SASEGT. The J segment lost 2 bases and the V segment lost 2 bases, leaving 5 bases of the junction unmatched. The CDR3 contains 15 residues. CDR3 DNA sequence: TGTGCCAGCAGTGAATATTGGGGGGGTCAAGAGACCCAGTACTTC. Its translation is CASSEYWGGQETQYF.

The V call is TRBV3-1 (or the pseudogene TRBV3-2), the J call TRBJ2-7; D not certain. CDR1 is LGHDT and CDR2 is YNNKEL in the germline V gene (reference sequence). Deletions cut 2 bases from V and 4 bases from J, with 3 bases between. The CDR3 runs 11 residues. The CDR3 nucleotides are TGTGCCAGCAGCCAAATGTACGAGCAGTACTTC. It encodes CASSQMYEQYF.

This rearrangement joins TRBV4-3 to TRBJ2-7; 11 bases match TRBD2. The CDR3 sequence is 17 residues long. Germline CDR1 is LGHNA and CDR2 is YSLEER. V was clipped by 0 bases and J by 4 bases; unmatched bases: 8. CDR3 sequence (DNA): TGCGCCAGCAGCCAAGAGTGGCTAGCGGGAGGCCCGTACGAGCAGTACTTC. Its translation: CASSQEWLAGGPYEQYF.

The V gene is TRBV18, the J gene TRBJ2-3; D is perhaps TRBD1 (6 bases). Trimming shortened V by 8 bases and J by 0 bases, and 6 bases separated the two germline ends. The CDR3 length is 12 residues. The germline CDR1 and CDR2 sequences are KGHSH and LQKENI. The CDR3 protein is CASQGSTDTQYF. DNA of the CDR3: TGTGCCAGCCAGGGGAGCACAGATACGCAGTATTTT.

The chain uses TRBV6-1 and TRBJ1-5; no firm D call. V was cut by 0 bases and J by 6 bases, with 9 bases left in between. The CDR3 has 14 residues. Germline V CDR1 and CDR2: MNHNS, SASEGT. The CDR3 DNA reads as TGTGCCAGCAGTGAAGCGGCAGGTGGTCAGCCCCAGCATTTT. Its translation: CASSEAAGGQPQHF.

The chain carries TRBV19 and TRBJ1-6; D not certain. Trimming removed 5 bases at V and 5 bases at J, with 10 bases between. The germline V gene has CDR1 LNHDA and CDR2 SQIVND (reference sequence). The CDR3 sequence is 14 residues long. The CDR3 here is CASSLGFDNSPLHF. The CDR3, as DNA: TGTGCCAGTAGTTTAGGTTTCGATAATTCACCCCTCCACTTT.

V usage is TRBV7-9 and J usage is TRBJ1-1; TRBD1 aligns across 10 bases. The V gene end was trimmed by 5 bases and the J gene end by 5 bases; junction bases not matched to a gene: 8. The CDR3 totals 15 residues. Per germline, CDR1 SEHNR and CDR2 FQNEAQ (reference sequence). Written as DNA, the CDR3 is TGTGCCAGCAGCCCTAGGACAGGGGGTTTAACTGAAGCTTTCTTT. Translated, it gives CASSPRTGGLTEAFF.

The chain recombines TRBV20-1 with TRBJ1-3; D unresolved. CDR3 length: 11 residues. From germline, CDR1 is DFQATT and CDR2 SNEGSKA (reference sequence). V lost 1 base and J lost 7, with 5 bases in between. CDR3 sequence reads: CSARAQNTIYF. CDR3 coding DNA: TGCAGTGCTAGAGCCCAGAACACCATATATTTT.